A single sample is the source of the 21 T cell receptor beta chains below, sequenced in a study of blood T cell repertoires in COVID-19. Clones were read by immunoSEQ multiplex PCR, and TCRdb kept only the in-frame ones, dropping some. The sample records under 130,000 clones, around 91% being singletons. The source material was peripheral blood. Receptors were obtained from a woman over 75 with acute or convalescent COVID-19.

CDR3 loop: CAWSDGTWNEQFF. The CDR3 DNA reads as TGTGCCTGGAGTGACGGGACATGGAATGAGCAGTTCTTC. The genes are TRBV30 and TRBJ2-1; D may be TRBD1 (6 bases). Germline-derived CDR1 and CDR2 are GTSNPN and SVGIG (reference sequence). Trimming left V 1 base short and J 7 bases short, with 11 bases between. The CDR3 extends over 13 amino acids.

CDR3 protein: CASSLGLQETQYF. The CDR3 DNA reads as TGCGCCAGCAGCCTGGGACTCCAAGAGACCCAGTACTTC. The genes are TRBV5-1 and TRBJ2-5, with a weak D call TRBD2 (6 bases). V was shortened by 4 bases and J by 1 base, with 8 bases between the two germline ends. The CDR3 loop spans 13 amino acids. Germline CDR1 SGHRS, CDR2 YFSETQ.

The genes are TRBV5-8 and TRBJ2-7, with D perhaps matching TRBD1 (5 bases). Per germline, CDR1 SGHTS and CDR2 YDEGEE. The CDR3 covers 11 residues. The ends were cut back, 7 bases at V and 13 bases at J, with 18 bases in the middle. CDR3 sequence reads: CASDQWGRIYF. The CDR3 nucleotides are TGTGCCAGCGACCAGTGGGGCCGGATATACTTC.

The chain carries TRBV10-3 and TRBJ2-3, with 16 bases lining up with TRBD2. The CDR3 sequence is 16 residues long. After removal of 10 bases from V and 5 bases from J, the junction contained 9 bases not matched to a gene. Germline loops: CDR1 ENHRY, CDR2 SYGVKD. The CDR3, as DNA: TGTGCCAGCCAACCGGGACTAGCGGGGGGGAGAGATACGCAGTATTTT. It encodes CASQPGLAGGRDTQYF.

The rearrangement uses TRBV9 and TRBJ2-3; D not certain. The length of the CDR3 is 15 residues. The germline V and J ends were trimmed by 0 bases and 3 bases, with 11 bases remaining between them. In germline, CDR1 is SGDLS, CDR2 YYNGEE. The CDR3 nucleotides read TGTGCCAGCAGCGTAGCCCAGAGAGGAACAGATACGCAGTATTTT. Translating gives CASSVAQRGTDTQYF. Using reference TRBV9 and TRBJ2-3 for the parts outside the CDR3, the full variable domain is DSGVTQTPKHLITATGQRVTLRCSPRSGDLSVYWYQQSLDQGLQFLIQYYNGEERAKGNILERFSAQQFPDLHSELNLSSLELGDSALYFCASSVAQRGTDTQYFGPGTRLTVL.

The CDR3 loop is CAWRGGRVSEQYF. CDR3 DNA: TGTGCCTGGAGGGGAGGCAGGGTGAGCGAGCAGTACTTC. The chain recombines TRBV30 with TRBJ2-7; D is possibly TRBD2 (6 bases). In germline, CDR1 is GTSNPN, CDR2 SVGIG (reference sequence). Trimming shortened V by 3 bases and J by 6 bases, and 15 bases separated the two germline ends. The CDR3 has 13 residues.

The chain combines TRBV28 with TRBJ1-5; possible D gene TRBD1, 5 bases. Trimming stripped 6 bases from V and 3 bases from J, with 21 bases between. CDR3 length: 17 residues. CDR1 MDHEN and CDR2 SYDVKM come from the germline V gene. The CDR3 region is CASRPSGGISVNQPQHF. Here the CDR3 DNA reads TGTGCCAGCAGACCATCGGGGGGGATTTCGGTCAATCAGCCCCAGCATTTT.

This clone has only a few counts. The CDR3 sequence: CASSRPPGLQGDNQPQHF. The CDR3 bases are TGTGCCAGCAGCCGACCCCCGGGGTTACAGGGAGACAATCAGCCCCAGCATTTT. This chain connects TRBV7-8 to TRBJ1-5; weak D call: TRBD1 (6 bases). This CDR3 region has 18 residues. V gave up 5 bases and J gave up 3 bases, with 23 bases separating them. In germline, CDR1 is SGHVS, CDR2 FQNEAQ.

V is TRBV5-4 and J is TRBJ2-5; D ambiguous. V was pared by 0 bases and J by 1 base, with 4 bases between. The V gene's germline CDR1 is SGHNT and CDR2 YYREEE (reference sequence). The CDR3 extends over 13 amino acids. The CDR3 DNA is TGTGCCAGCAGCTTGGGGCTCCAAGAGACCCAGTACTTC. This gives the protein CASSLGLQETQYF.

This clone was seen more than once but under ten times. The chain employs TRBV18 and TRBJ1-6; D unresolved. Germline values: CDR1 KGHSH, CDR2 LQKENI. With 2 bases removed from V and 0 bases from J, the gap between germline ends came to 8 bases. CDR3 size: 16 residues. CDR3 nucleotide sequence: TGTGCCAGCTCACCAGGGCCCACCTCCTATAATTCACCCCTCCACTTT. Amino acids: CASSPGPTSYNSPLHF.

This clone was seen only a few times. V usage is TRBV6-2 or TRBV6-3 and J usage is TRBJ1-6; D is uncertain. This CDR3 contains 14 residues. V was trimmed by 7 bases and J by 5 bases, leaving 12 bases between them. CDR1 is MNHEY, CDR2 SVGEGT, per germline. CDR3 sequence reads: CASTPRENNSPLHF. CDR3 nucleotide sequence: TGTGCCAGCACCCCGAGGGAGAATAATTCACCCCTCCACTTT.

The chain links TRBV4-1 to TRBJ1-3, with D maybe TRBD1 (6 bases). V lost 4 bases to trimming and J lost 2 bases, with 15 bases between them. The germline gives CDR1 MGHRA, CDR2 YSYEKL. CDR3 length: 16 amino acids. The CDR3 loop reads CASSPYLGGAGNTIYF. The CDR3 DNA is TGCGCCAGCAGCCCCTACTTAGGGGGGGCTGGAAACACCATATATTTT.

V gene TRBV5-1 combines with J gene TRBJ2-5, with 8 bases lining up with TRBD2. CDR3 length: 14 amino acids. CDR1 is SGHRS, CDR2 YFSETQ, per germline. Trimming cost V 4 bases and J 5 bases; bases outside gene matches: 7. The chain's CDR3 is CASSPAGGAETQYF. The CDR3 DNA reads as TGCGCCAGCAGCCCGGCGGGGGGCGCGGAGACCCAGTACTTC.

The chain employs TRBV6-5 and TRBJ1-1; 8 bases are shared with TRBD1. Trimming removed 6 bases from V and 6 bases from J; junction bases left unmatched: 12. CDR3 length: 15 residues. Germline values: CDR1 MNHEY, CDR2 SVGAGI. CDR3 in amino acids: CASRLTGTGRAEAFF. CDR3 in DNA: TGTGCCAGCAGACTTACCGGGACAGGACGGGCTGAAGCTTTCTTT.

The V call is TRBV5-1, the J call TRBJ2-5, with a tentative D call TRBD2 (5 bases). The V end was cut by 1 base, the J end by 4 bases, with 11 bases between. The CDR3 length is 14 residues. Per germline, CDR1 SGHRS and CDR2 YFSETQ. The CDR3 DNA follows: TGCGCCAGCAGCTTGACGGGATCGGGAGAGACCCAGTACTTC. Protein: CASSLTGSGETQYF.

This chain uses TRBV18 with TRBJ1-2; weak D call: TRBD1 (5 bases). This CDR3 comprises 14 residues. Trimming pared 2 bases from V and 8 bases from J, leaving 15 bases between. CDR1 and CDR2 from the germline V gene are KGHSH and LQKENI. The CDR3 reads CASSPLDRLTGYTF. CDR3 sequence (DNA): TGTGCCAGCTCACCATTAGACAGATTAACCGGCTACACCTTC.

The chain carries TRBV4-2 and TRBJ2-3, with 7 bases that match TRBD2. After removal of 0 bases from V and 2 bases from J, the junction contained 11 bases not matched to a gene. The V gene's germline CDR1 is LGHNA and CDR2 YNFKEQ. CDR3 length equals 18 residues. In nucleotides, the CDR3 is TGTGCCAGCAGCCAAGATATTTTTGGGGGGGTCCACACAGATACGCAGTATTTT. Amino acids: CASSQDIFGGVHTDTQYF.

The chain joins TRBV24-1 to TRBJ2-2; TRBD1 matches at 8 bases. V lost 9 bases, J lost 3 bases, and 5 bases stayed unmatched. CDR3 length: 14 amino acids. Germline CDR1 is KGHDR and CDR2 is SFDVKD. CDR3 sequence (DNA): TGTGCCACCTCGACAGGGGAGCACACCGGGGAGCTGTTTTTT. Residues: CATSTGEHTGELFF.

J is TRBJ2-3 and V is TRBV11-2, with 8 bases lining up with TRBD1. The CDR3 loop spans 16 amino acids. Germline CDR1 SGHAT, CDR2 FQNNGV. V shed 5 bases, J shed 0 bases, and the junction held 7 bases outside the gene matches. CDR3 residues: CASSLQGASSTDTQYF. The CDR3, as DNA: TGTGCCAGCAGCCTGCAGGGGGCTTCAAGCACAGATACGCAGTATTTT.

This CDR3 reads CASSQSVIWWAWGQPQHF. The CDR3 nucleotides are TGCGCCAGCAGTCAATCGGTGATTTGGTGGGCCTGGGGCCAGCCCCAGCATTTT. The chain couples TRBV23-1 to TRBJ1-5; possibly TRBD1 for D (5 bases). TRBV23-1 is marked as an open reading frame, function uncertain. This CDR3 contains 18 residues. Trimming removed 0 bases from V and 7 bases from J, with 22 bases in between.

For the CDR3, the DNA is TGCGCCAGCAGCTTAGCCGAGGCGAACACCGGGGAGCTGTTTTTT. It encodes CASSLAEANTGELFF. This chain connects TRBV5-1 to TRBJ2-2; no reliable D call. V dropped 2 bases and J dropped 0 bases, with 8 bases sitting between them. The CDR3 sequence is 15 residues long. The germline CDR1 and CDR2 sequences are SGHRS and YFSETQ.